This T cell receptor beta chain is drawn from a study of spatial heterogeneity in lung cancer. Across the study: Unique TCR and UMI combinations averaged more than ten appearances each in raw reads.

The CDR3 length is 17 residues. Germline V gene lookup returns CDR1 LGHNA and CDR2 YNFKEQ. V was cut by 6 bases and J by 8 bases, with 26 bases left in between. Every TCR cDNA molecule bore a unique molecular identifier. Each CDR3 protein is one row after TCRdb ran MiXCR on the 5' RACE reads. The sample yields 60,000 to 80,000 distinct CDR3 sequences, 10% to 15% seen once. Time point noted: sample taken at primary tumor resection. Unsorted whole RNA from tumor, nontumor lung or frozen PBMC underwent sequencing. Patients with untreated early-stage non-small cell lung cancer, numbering 72, were the donors. This clonotype was found many times. The antigen is unknown. Findings and caveats of the study: Ubiquitous expanded tumor TCRs were observed in blood more at resection than follow-up.

The chain employs TRBV4-2 and TRBJ2-1; either TRBD1 or TRBD2 may supply D (5 bases each). The TCR sequence derives from a male donor with early-stage non-small cell lung cancer. Sequences were derived from PBMCs, sampled at surgery. The CDR3 bases are TGTGCCAGCAGAAAGATTTCGGGACCATCCAACCTGGATGAGCAGTTCTTC. Protein sequence: CASRKISGPSNLDEQFF.